This T cell receptor (beta chain) was retrieved from a study of blood T cell repertoires in COVID-19. Clones were read by immunoSEQ multiplex PCR, and TCRdb kept only the in-frame ones, dropping some. The sample yields tens of thousands of clones, approximately 85% seen once. The CDR3 totals 18 residues. Looked up from germline, CDR1 is SGHTA and CDR2 is FQGNSA. Between the trimmed V and J ends, which lost 1 base and 4 bases, there was a span of 22 bases. This clone was recorded once. The sample consisted of peripheral blood. The rearrangement joins TRBV7-2 to TRBJ2-5; tentatively, D is TRBD2 (5 bases). The sequence came from an elderly woman with active or convalescent COVID-19. CDR3: CASSLGGSGILVGETQYF. The DNA for the CDR3 is TGTGCCAGCAGCTTAGGAGGTTCGGGGATCCTGGTCGGAGAGACCCAGTACTTC.